This passage covers 9 T cell receptor beta chains from one sample sequenced in a study of cytomegalovirus exposure and HLA in healthy donors. Assay: immunoSEQ multiplex PCR; the TCRdb copy retains only in-frame clones and omits some. In the table there are about 110,000 clones, around 90% of which are singletons. The sequenced sample was PBMCs. These TCRs come from a woman aged 18-35 years in good health and CMV-seropositive.

This clone occurred a few times. J is TRBJ1-2 and V is TRBV11-3; the match to TRBD1 covers 7 bases. Trimming took 5 bases from V and 4 from J; bases not matched to a gene: 19. The germline gives CDR1 SGHNT, CDR2 YENEEA. This CDR3 region has 18 residues. DNA for the CDR3: TGTGCCAGCAGCCCAGGGGGGTGGAGGGGGACAAACGGCTATGGCTACACCTTC. Its translation: CASSPGGWRGTNGYGYTF.

The V gene is TRBV9, the J gene TRBJ1-1; maybe TRBD1 (6 bases). Germline loops: CDR1 SGDLS, CDR2 YYNGEE. Between the trimmed V and J ends, which lost 0 bases and 1 base, there was a span of 10 bases. This CDR3 has 15 amino acids. DNA of the CDR3: TGTGCCAGCAGCGTAGGAGTGACAGGGAACACTGAAGCTTTCTTT. It encodes CASSVGVTGNTEAFF.

The rearrangement uses TRBV11-2 and TRBJ1-2; TRBD1 aligns across 8 bases. The CDR3 covers 18 residues. Germline V CDR1 and CDR2: SGHAT, FQNNGV. The V segment lost 0 bases and the J segment 3 bases; nucleotides outside the gene matches: 12. DNA of the CDR3: TGTGCCAGCAGCTTAGATCTTTTCCGGACAGGGATCGACTATGGCTACACCTTC. It translates to CASSLDLFRTGIDYGYTF.

The chain links TRBV15 to TRBJ1-2; 7 nucleotides agree with TRBD1. Germline V CDR1 and CDR2: LNHNV, YYDKDF (reference sequence). Trimming cost V 1 base and J 6 bases; bases outside gene matches: 8. The CDR3 spans 15 residues. CDR3 nucleotides: TGTGCCACCAGCAGAGGGGCTGGGACAGTTAATGGCTACACCTTC. It translates to CATSRGAGTVNGYTF.

This clone showed up just once. The chain couples TRBV6-5 to TRBJ2-7, with D possibly TRBD1 on 6 matching bases. Germline V lookup: CDR1 MNHEY, CDR2 SVGAGI. The germline V and J ends were trimmed by 0 bases and 6 bases, with 15 bases remaining between them. The CDR3 covers 15 residues. CDR3 in amino acids: CASSYSPGERGEQYF. Written as DNA, the CDR3 is TGTGCCAGCAGTTACTCGCCAGGGGAAAGAGGCGAGCAGTACTTC.

This sequence joins TRBV7-9 and TRBJ1-1, with a possible D match to TRBD1 (6 bases). Germline CDR1 and CDR2: SEHNR and FQNEAQ (reference sequence). This CDR3 has 15 residues. V was clipped by 5 bases and J by 7 bases, with 20 bases between them. The DNA of the CDR3 is TGTGCCAGCAGCGCTCCCTCGGCAGGGGTAGGTGAAGCTTTCTTT. The encoded protein is CASSAPSAGVGEAFF.

The gene calls are TRBV5-1 and TRBJ2-3; 8 bases match TRBD2. Germline lookup yields CDR1 SGHRS and CDR2 YFSETQ. V shed 4 bases, J shed 5 bases, and the junction held 24 bases outside the gene matches. The CDR3 has 20 amino acids. CDR3 sequence (DNA): TGCGCCAGCAGCCCGACTTTCCGCGCGGGTAGCGGGGTTCCCATAGATACGCAGTATTTT. Translated, it gives CASSPTFRAGSGVPIDTQYF.

This clone qualifies as medium-sized. The chain joins TRBV6-1 to TRBJ2-7; 9 bases map to TRBD2. The CDR3 contains 16 residues. Trimming took 2 bases from V and 2 from J; bases not matched to a gene: 7. CDR1 is MNHNS, CDR2 SASEGT, per germline. The CDR3 nucleotides read TGTGCCAGCAGTGAAATCGGCGGCGGGGGGGCCTACGAGCAGTACTTC. Translation gives CASSEIGGGGAYEQYF.

The V call is TRBV18, the J call TRBJ2-2, with D possibly TRBD1 on 6 matching bases. The CDR3 is 13 amino acids. The V gene's germline CDR1 is KGHSH and CDR2 LQKENI. The V and J ends lost 5 bases and 5 bases respectively, with 9 bases between them. The CDR3 is CASSSQGTGELFF. As DNA, the CDR3 is TGTGCCAGCTCATCGCAGGGGACCGGGGAGCTGTTTTTT.